This TCR beta chain was documented in a study of T cell responses to AZD1222 COVID-19 vaccine. Only in-frame clones appear in the TCRdb table, and some are missing; sequencing was by immunoSEQ multiplex PCR. The sample carries roughly 100,000 clones, around 87% recorded once. This clone was found once. Its target is not known. This CDR3 spans 17 amino acids. Germline V gives CDR1 SGHVS, CDR2 FQNEAQ. After removal of 1 base from V and 9 bases from J, the junction contained 7 bases not matched to a gene. Study-wide points: Most donors were white British and more were female, and clonal diversity was possibly underestimated. Targeting of unmutated variant regions was reportedly seen in nearly half of spike-specific TCRs. Following two doses of AZD1222, Spike-specific TCR breadth and depth rose. In all cases, repertoires were sampled only after the peak T cell response.

The sample consisted of peripheral blood, taken 28 days after the second AZD1222 dose. The sequence was obtained from an adult who received the AZD1222 COVID-19 vaccine. The rearrangement joins TRBV7-8 to TRBJ2-1, with TRBD2 matching 15 bases. CDR3 amino acids: CASSLGTSGGVLSEQFF. The CDR3 bases are TGTGCCAGCAGCTTAGGGACTAGCGGGGGGGTGCTGAGTGAGCAGTTCTTC. Full variable domain (rest looked up from reference TRBV7-8 and TRBJ2-1): GAGVSQSPRYKVAKRGQDVALRCDPISGHVSLFWYQQALGQGPEFLTYFQNEAQLDKSGLPSDRFFAERPEGSVSTLKIQRTQQEDSAVYLCASSLGTSGGVLSEQFFGPGTRLTVL.